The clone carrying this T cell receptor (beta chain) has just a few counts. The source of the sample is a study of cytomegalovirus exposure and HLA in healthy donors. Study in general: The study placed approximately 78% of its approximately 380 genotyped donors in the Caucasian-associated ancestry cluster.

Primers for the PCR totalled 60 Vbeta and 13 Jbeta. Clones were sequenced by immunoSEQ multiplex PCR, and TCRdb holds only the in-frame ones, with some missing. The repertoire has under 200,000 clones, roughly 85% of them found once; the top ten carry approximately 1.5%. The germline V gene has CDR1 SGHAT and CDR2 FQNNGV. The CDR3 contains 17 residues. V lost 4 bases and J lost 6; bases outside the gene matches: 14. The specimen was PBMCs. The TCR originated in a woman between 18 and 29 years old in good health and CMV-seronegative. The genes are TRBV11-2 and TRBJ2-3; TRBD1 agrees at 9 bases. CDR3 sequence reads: CASSSLQQGARKDTQYF. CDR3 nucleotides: TGTGCCAGCAGCTCCCTACAACAGGGGGCTAGGAAGGATACGCAGTATTTT.